Reported below is one TCR beta chain. Clones were read by immunoSEQ multiplex PCR, and TCRdb kept only the in-frame ones, dropping some. The sample lists some 10,000 clones, approximately 90% occurring once. CDR3 length: 18 residues. These data come from a study of control samples from healthy donors and cancer patients. The chain uses TRBV21-1 and TRBJ1-1; the table names TRBD1, a call not compared with the DNA. TRBV21-1 is given as a pseudogene. Source material: PBMCs. This clonotype originated in a man between 60 and 75 years old with colorectal cancer. CDR3 sequence reads: CASSKGTPPTGKFTEAFF. CDR3 in DNA: TGTGCCAGCAGCAAAGGGACCCCCCCAACAGGGAAGTTTACTGAAGCTTTCTTT.